This T cell receptor (beta chain) comes out of a study of CD8+CD57+ T cells in acquired aplastic anemia (dated by TCRdb to the late 2010s). The study in broad terms: A mean of approximately 3 ug of DNA, ranging from about 0.17 to 30 ug, was extracted from sorted CD4+ and CD8+ cells. CD8+CD57+ expansion was defined as a frequency above the mean frequency observed in healthy subjects.

The CDR3 numbers 14 residues from cysteine through phenylalanine. Only the CDR3 region is kept as DNA, spanning 42 bases read in frame from base 1. Via the germline V gene, CDR1 is LGHNA and CDR2 YNFKEQ. V is shortened by 1 base, J by 5 bases, and the region joining them spans 8 bases. Flow cytometry had shown CD8+CD57+ cell expansion in the patients selected for sequencing. Every patient had severe acquired aplastic anemia, diagnosed using the International Study of Aplastic Anemia and Agranulocytosis and Camitta criteria. Patients had received no therapy at the time of blood sampling. TCR repertoires of sorted CD4+ and CD8+ blood T cells from severe aplastic anemia patients and healthy subjects were deep-sequenced in the study. In the USA, patient enrollment took place under clinicaltrials.gov protocols 00001620, 01623167, 00001397, 00071045, 00081523 and 00961064. Ficoll-Paque density gradient centrifugation was used to isolate peripheral blood mononuclear cells. Before DNA extraction, CD4+ and CD8+ T cells were sorted with FACS or magnetic beads.

Summary of the overall study and its limitations: Between patients and healthy controls, no significant difference in CD8+ Simpson's diversity was found (P=0.060). Fewer than 35 CD8+ CDR3 sequences were found to be shared between patients and controls, but these sequences appeared to be highly expressed in patients and within the immunodominant clones of the patients.

The sample holds many counts of this clonotype. Its specific antigen is unknown. No much larger clonotype is one base removed from it; base qualities were not supplied. Profiling of TCR beta VDJ combinations and CDR3 sequences used genomic DNA as the template. An Illumina HiSeq 2000 was used for TCR repertoire sequencing. As for the original processing: Repertoires were assessed using TRBV/TRBJ rearrangement plots, CDR3 size and DJ length profiles, and Simpson's diversity index. The immunodominant clone was defined as the most abundant DNA sequence in deep sequencing data. CDR3 amino acid sequences were screened for sharing across subjects and compared with published repertoires and the VDJdb database. Starting from the raw public reads, TCRdb applied fastp trimming at Q25, assembled clones with MiXCR and retained in-frame beta chains. Entries that share a CDR3 protein sequence are merged under the most common genes and DNA. The V and J calls follow TCRdb's processing rather than the paper's. A total of approximately 160,000 distinct CDR3 sequences appear in this sample, around 43% of them only once. The top ten clones comprise about 2.9% of the sample.

The sequence joins TRBV4-2 to TRBJ2-2; no confident D gene assignment can be made. The specimen sequenced was sorted CD4+, CD8+, or CD8+CD57+ T cells (not recorded which) from PBMCs. The receptor comes from a human donor with aplastic anemia. The DNA sequence is as follows: TGTGCCAGCAGCCAAGCTCAGGTTACCGGGGAGCTGTTTTTT. Its protein reads: CASSQAQVTGELFF.